The TCR beta chain under discussion was sequenced for a study of early T cells in non-severe SARS-CoV-2 infection. On the study more broadly: Investigators sequenced bulk RNA drawn from unsorted whole blood, and chains remained unpaired. The study's findings and limits: Lookups in VDJdb leaned toward anti-spike CD8 responses and missed private and CD4 specificities.

This clonotype was seen more than once but under ten times. Its antigen is not known. Individual cDNA molecules received unique molecular identifiers during library preparation. TCRdb reprocessed the 5' RACE reads with MiXCR, giving one entry per CDR3 protein. The sample includes 85,000 to 120,000 distinct CDR3 sequences, 13% seen only once; the top ten take 5% to 8%. Germline CDR1 and CDR2: MDHEN and SYDVKM. CDR3 size: 12 residues. The V end lost 8 bases, the J end lost 1 base, and 6 bases lay between the germline ends. The sample comprised whole blood. The receptor was isolated from an adult who was a healthcare worker with PCR-confirmed SARS-CoV-2 infection or an uninfected control (not recorded which). The chain recombines TRBV28 with TRBJ2-4; D is unresolved. The CDR3 sequence is CASEQAKNIQYF. CDR3 nucleotides: TGTGCCAGCGAACAGGCCAAAAACATTCAGTACTTC.